The 7 T cell receptor beta chains reported below all come from one sample, sequenced in a study of T-cell reconstitution after alpha-beta-depleted transplantation in children. Preparation of the TCRbeta library involved a method that used unique molecular identifiers. TCRdb redid the calling of the PCR reads with MiXCR, one entry per CDR3 protein. The top ten clones hold about 2.2% of a sample with about 640,000 distinct CDR3 sequences, approximately 12% of them seen once. Material: PBMCs, mostly from graft donor cells, obtained 360 days after TCRalphabeta/CD19-depleted stem cell transplant. These receptors were taken from a male patient younger than 18 who had a stem cell transplant for acute myeloid leukemia, so the T cells may come from the graft donor.

The chain joins TRBV11-2 to TRBJ2-6, with D unclear. Between the trimmed V and J ends, which lost 5 bases and 0 bases, there was a span of 8 bases. In germline, CDR1 is SGHAT, CDR2 FQNNGV. The CDR3 runs 15 residues. CDR3 DNA: TGTGCCAGCAGCCCTTGGTACTCTGGGGCCAACGTCCTGACTTTC. The encoded protein is CASSPWYSGANVLTF.

Notes on this clonotype: Just one base apart from a much larger clone, this may be a read error. This chain uses TRBV10-3 with TRBJ2-7, with 8 bases fitting TRBD2. J was trimmed by 2 bases and V by 7 bases; bases with no gene match: 25. The CDR3 sequence is 20 residues long. Per the germline V gene, CDR1 is ENHRY and CDR2 is SYGVKD. The CDR3 nucleotides are TGTGCCATCACTCCGCTAATGGCGGGAGGCCCCGAGGGGAACGCCTACGAGCAGTACTTC. Protein product: CAITPLMAGGPEGNAYEQYF.

This clonotype was picked up a small number of times. The chain has TRBV18 and TRBJ2-7; D remains unclear. Germline CDR1 KGHSH, CDR2 LQKENI. V lost 1 base to trimming and J lost 3 bases, with 16 bases between them. The CDR3 sequence is 16 residues long. CDR3 bases: TGTGCCAGCTCACCACTTAGTTTCGGCGCTGACTACGAGCAGTACTTC. It is translated as CASSPLSFGADYEQYF.

This sequence joins TRBV4-3 and TRBJ2-6; TRBD1 matches 11 bases. This CDR3 comprises 20 residues. V trimming: 1 base; J trimming: 0 bases; junction bases outside the gene matches: 8. Germline values: CDR1 LGHNA, CDR2 YSLEER. The CDR3 coding sequence is TGCGCCAGCAGCCAAGCTTACTCCGGGACAGGGGGCTCTGGGGCCAACGTCCTGACTTTC. It encodes CASSQAYSGTGGSGANVLTF.

This clonotype has only a few counts. The chain recombines TRBV5-4 with TRBJ2-3; D is unresolved. This CDR3 is built from 14 residues. Trimming left V 9 bases short and J 2 bases short, with 16 bases between. Germline V gives CDR1 SGHNT, CDR2 YYREEE (reference sequence). This chain's CDR3 is CATGQASPTDTQYF. For the CDR3, the DNA is TGTGCCACCGGCCAAGCCTCCCCCACAGATACGCAGTATTTT.

Only a few counts were recorded for this clonotype. The rearrangement links TRBV21-1 to TRBJ2-7; TRBD1, the table's D call, lacks a check against the DNA. TRBV21-1 is deemed a pseudogene. The CDR3 runs to 14 residues. The CDR3 DNA sequence: TGTGCCAGCAGCAGCAGACAGGGGGTCGACGAGCAGTACTTC. It codes for CASSSRQGVDEQYF.

V gene TRBV15 combines with J gene TRBJ2-7; the match to TRBD1 covers 9 bases. Germline CDR1 is LNHNV and CDR2 is YYDKDF (reference sequence). CDR3 length: 16 amino acids. The trim removed 1 base at V and 1 base at J, leaving 5 bases unmatched. The DNA of the CDR3 is TGTGCCACCAGCAGAGTGAGCGGGACAGGGTCCTACGAGCAGTACTTC. This gives the protein CATSRVSGTGSYEQYF.